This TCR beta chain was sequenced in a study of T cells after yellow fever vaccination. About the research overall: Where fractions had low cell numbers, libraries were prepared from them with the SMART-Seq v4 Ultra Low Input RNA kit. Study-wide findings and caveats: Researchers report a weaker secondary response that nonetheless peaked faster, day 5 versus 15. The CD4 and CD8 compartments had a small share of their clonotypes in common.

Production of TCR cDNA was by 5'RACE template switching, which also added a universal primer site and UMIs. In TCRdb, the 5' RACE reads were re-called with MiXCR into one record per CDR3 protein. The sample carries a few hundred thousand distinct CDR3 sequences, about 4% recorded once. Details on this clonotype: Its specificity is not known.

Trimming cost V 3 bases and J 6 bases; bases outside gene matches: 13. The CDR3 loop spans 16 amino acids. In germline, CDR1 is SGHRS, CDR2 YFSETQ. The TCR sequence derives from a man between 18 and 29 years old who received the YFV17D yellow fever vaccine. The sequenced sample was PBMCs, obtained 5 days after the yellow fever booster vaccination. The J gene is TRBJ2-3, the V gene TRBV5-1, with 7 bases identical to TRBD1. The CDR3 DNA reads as TGCGCCAGCAGCTCCCAGGGGGTAGTCTCCGCGGATACGCAGTATTTT. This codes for CASSSQGVVSADTQYF.